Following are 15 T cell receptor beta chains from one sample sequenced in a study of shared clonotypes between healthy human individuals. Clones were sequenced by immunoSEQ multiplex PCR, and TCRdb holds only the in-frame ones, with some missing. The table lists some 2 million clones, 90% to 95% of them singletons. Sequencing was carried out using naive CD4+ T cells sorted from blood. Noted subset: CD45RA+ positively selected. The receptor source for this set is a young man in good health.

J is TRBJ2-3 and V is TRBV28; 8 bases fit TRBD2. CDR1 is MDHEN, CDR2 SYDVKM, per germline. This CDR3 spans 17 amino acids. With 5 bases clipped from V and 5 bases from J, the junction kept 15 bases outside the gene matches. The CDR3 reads CASSPPPSGGREDTQYF. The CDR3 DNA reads TGTGCCAGCAGTCCGCCCCCGTCGGGGGGGCGAGAAGATACGCAGTATTTT. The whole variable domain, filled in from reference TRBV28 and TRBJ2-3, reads DVKVTQSSRYLVKRTGEKVFLECVQDMDHENMFWYRQDPGLGLRLIYFSYDVKMKEKGDIPEGYSVSREKKERFSLILESASTNQTSMYLCASSPPPSGGREDTQYFGPGTRLTVL.

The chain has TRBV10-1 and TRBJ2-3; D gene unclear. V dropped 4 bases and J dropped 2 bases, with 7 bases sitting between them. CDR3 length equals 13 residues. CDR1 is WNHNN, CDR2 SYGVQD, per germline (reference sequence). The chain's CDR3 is CASSALITDTQYF. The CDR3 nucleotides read TGCGCCAGCAGTGCACTTATCACAGATACGCAGTATTTT.

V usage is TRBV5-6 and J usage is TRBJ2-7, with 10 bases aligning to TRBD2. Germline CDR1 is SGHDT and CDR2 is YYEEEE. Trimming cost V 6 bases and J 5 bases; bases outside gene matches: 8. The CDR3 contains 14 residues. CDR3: CASILAGEGDEQYF. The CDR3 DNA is TGTGCCAGCATTCTAGCGGGAGAAGGCGACGAGCAGTACTTC. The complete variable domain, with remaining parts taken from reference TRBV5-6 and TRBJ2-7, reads DAGVTQSPTHLIKTRGQQVTLRCSPKSGHDTVSWYQQALGQGPQFIFQYYEEEERQRGNFPDRFSGHQFPNYSSELNVNALLLGDSALYLCASILAGEGDEQYFGPGTRLTVT.

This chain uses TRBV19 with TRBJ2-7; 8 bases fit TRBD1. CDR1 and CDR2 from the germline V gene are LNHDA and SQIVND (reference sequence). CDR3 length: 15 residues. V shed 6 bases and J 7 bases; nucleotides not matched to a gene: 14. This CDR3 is CASSSQPGGIVEQYF. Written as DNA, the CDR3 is TGTGCCAGTAGCTCCCAGCCAGGGGGCATAGTAGAGCAGTACTTC. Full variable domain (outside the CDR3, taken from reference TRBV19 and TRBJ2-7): DGGITQSPKYLFRKEGQNVTLSCEQNLNHDAMYWYRQDPGQGLRLIYYSQIVNDFQKGDIAEGYSVSREKKESFPLTVTSAQKNPTAFYLCASSSQPGGIVEQYFGPGTRLTVT.

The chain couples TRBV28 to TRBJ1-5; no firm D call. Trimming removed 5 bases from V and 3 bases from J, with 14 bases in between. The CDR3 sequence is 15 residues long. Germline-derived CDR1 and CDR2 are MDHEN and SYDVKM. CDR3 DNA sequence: TGTGCCAGCAGTCCGCACCAGTCAAACAATCAGCCCCAGCATTTT. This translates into CASSPHQSNNQPQHF.

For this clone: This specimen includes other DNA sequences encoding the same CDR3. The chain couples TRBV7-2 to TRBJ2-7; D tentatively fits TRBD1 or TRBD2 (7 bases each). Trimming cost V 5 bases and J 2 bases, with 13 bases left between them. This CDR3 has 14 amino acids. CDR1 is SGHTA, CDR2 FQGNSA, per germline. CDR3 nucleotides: TGTGCCAGCAGCCCCAGGGGGGGGACCTACGAGCAGTACTTC. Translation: CASSPRGGTYEQYF.

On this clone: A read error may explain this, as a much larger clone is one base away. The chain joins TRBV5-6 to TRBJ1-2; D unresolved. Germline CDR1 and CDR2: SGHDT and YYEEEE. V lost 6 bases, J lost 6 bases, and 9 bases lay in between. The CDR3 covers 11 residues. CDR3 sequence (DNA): TGTGCCAGCAACGCAATAGATGGCTACACCTTC. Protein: CASNAIDGYTF.

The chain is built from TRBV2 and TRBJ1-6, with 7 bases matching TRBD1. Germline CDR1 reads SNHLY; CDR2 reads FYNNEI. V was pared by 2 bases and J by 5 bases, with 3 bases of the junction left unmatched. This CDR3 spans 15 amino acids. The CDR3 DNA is TGTGCCAGCAGTGAAACAGGGGTAAATAATTCACCCCTCCACTTT. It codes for CASSETGVNNSPLHF.

CDR3 sequence: CAISDQGRSTGELFF. The CDR3 region has the DNA TGTGCCATCAGTGATCAGGGAAGATCGACCGGGGAGCTGTTTTTT. The chain joins TRBV10-3 to TRBJ2-2; tentatively, D is TRBD1 (5 bases). The CDR3 runs to 15 residues. In germline, CDR1 is ENHRY, CDR2 SYGVKD. Between the trimmed V and J ends, which lost 3 bases and 5 bases, there was a span of 13 bases.

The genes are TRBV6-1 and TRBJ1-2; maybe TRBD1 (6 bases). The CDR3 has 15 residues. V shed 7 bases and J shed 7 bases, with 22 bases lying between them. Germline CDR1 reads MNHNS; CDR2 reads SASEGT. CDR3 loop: CASTQGINTSRGYTF. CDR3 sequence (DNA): TGTGCCAGCACCCAGGGGATTAACACCAGTCGTGGCTACACCTTC.

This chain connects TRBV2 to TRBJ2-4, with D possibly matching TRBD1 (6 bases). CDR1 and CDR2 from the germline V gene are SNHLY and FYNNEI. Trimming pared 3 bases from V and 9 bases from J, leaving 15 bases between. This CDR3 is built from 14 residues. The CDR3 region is CASSEVQGGGIQYF. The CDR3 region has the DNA TGTGCCAGCAGTGAGGTACAGGGCGGCGGCATTCAGTACTTC.

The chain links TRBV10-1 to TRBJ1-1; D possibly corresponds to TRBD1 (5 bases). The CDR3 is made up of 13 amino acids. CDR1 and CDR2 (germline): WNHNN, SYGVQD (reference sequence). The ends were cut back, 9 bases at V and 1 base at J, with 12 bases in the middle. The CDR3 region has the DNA TGCGCCAGTCGTTTAGACAGGAACACTGAAGCTTTCTTT. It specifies CASRLDRNTEAFF.

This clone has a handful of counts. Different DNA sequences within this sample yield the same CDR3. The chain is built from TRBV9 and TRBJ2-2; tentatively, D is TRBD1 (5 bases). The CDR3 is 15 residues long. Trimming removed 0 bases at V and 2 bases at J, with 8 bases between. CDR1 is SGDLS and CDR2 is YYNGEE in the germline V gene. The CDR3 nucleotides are TGTGCCAGCAGCGTAGGGACACTCAACACCGGGGAGCTGTTTTTT. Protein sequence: CASSVGTLNTGELFF.

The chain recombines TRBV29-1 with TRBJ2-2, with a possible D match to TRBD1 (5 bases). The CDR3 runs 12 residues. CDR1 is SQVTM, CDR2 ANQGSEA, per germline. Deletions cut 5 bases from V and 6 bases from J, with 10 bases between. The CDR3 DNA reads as TGCAGCGTTAAACAGGCAGCCGGGGAGCTGTTTTTT. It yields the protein CSVKQAAGELFF.

DNA of the CDR3: TGTGCCAGCAGCGCAGACAGGGGGCGCACCGGGGAGCTGTTTTTT. Translation: CASSADRGRTGELFF. This chain links TRBV2 with TRBJ2-2; TRBD1 matches 10 bases. V lost 6 bases and J lost 4; bases outside the gene matches: 5. The CDR3 loop spans 15 amino acids. Looked up from germline, CDR1 is SNHLY and CDR2 is FYNNEI. Combining the CDR3 with reference TRBV2 and TRBJ2-2 gives the whole variable domain EPEVTQTPSHQVTQMGQEVILRCVPISNHLYFYWYRQILGQKVEFLVSFYNNEISEKSEIFDDQFSVERPDGSNFTLKIRSTKLEDSAMYFCASSADRGRTGELFFGEGSRLTVL.